This T cell receptor beta chain is from a study of blood T cell repertoires in COVID-19. At the level of the study: The United States, Italy and Spain provided the acute and convalescent COVID-19 samples.

Each recovered donor of Cohort 3 presented with two negative PCRs, clearance, or symptom resolution. Germline V gene lookup returns CDR1 LNHDA and CDR2 SQIVND (reference sequence). Trimming removed 1 base at V and 9 bases at J, with 19 bases between. The CDR3 consists of 16 residues. Measured with immunoSEQ multiplex PCR; TCRdb has only the in-frame clones, and not every one. The profile covers 200,000 to 300,000 clones, with 86% appearing a single time and approximately 2.1% taken by the ten largest. The receptor was isolated from a woman aged 45-59 years who had recovered from COVID-19. Input material: PBMCs or T cells enriched from blood (not recorded which). The chain uses TRBV19 and TRBJ2-1; D might be TRBD2 (7 bases). CDR3 sequence (DNA): TGTGCCAGTAGTATAGGCCGACGGGGGGCGATCATTGAGCAGTTCTTC. Amino acids: CASSIGRRGAIIEQFF.